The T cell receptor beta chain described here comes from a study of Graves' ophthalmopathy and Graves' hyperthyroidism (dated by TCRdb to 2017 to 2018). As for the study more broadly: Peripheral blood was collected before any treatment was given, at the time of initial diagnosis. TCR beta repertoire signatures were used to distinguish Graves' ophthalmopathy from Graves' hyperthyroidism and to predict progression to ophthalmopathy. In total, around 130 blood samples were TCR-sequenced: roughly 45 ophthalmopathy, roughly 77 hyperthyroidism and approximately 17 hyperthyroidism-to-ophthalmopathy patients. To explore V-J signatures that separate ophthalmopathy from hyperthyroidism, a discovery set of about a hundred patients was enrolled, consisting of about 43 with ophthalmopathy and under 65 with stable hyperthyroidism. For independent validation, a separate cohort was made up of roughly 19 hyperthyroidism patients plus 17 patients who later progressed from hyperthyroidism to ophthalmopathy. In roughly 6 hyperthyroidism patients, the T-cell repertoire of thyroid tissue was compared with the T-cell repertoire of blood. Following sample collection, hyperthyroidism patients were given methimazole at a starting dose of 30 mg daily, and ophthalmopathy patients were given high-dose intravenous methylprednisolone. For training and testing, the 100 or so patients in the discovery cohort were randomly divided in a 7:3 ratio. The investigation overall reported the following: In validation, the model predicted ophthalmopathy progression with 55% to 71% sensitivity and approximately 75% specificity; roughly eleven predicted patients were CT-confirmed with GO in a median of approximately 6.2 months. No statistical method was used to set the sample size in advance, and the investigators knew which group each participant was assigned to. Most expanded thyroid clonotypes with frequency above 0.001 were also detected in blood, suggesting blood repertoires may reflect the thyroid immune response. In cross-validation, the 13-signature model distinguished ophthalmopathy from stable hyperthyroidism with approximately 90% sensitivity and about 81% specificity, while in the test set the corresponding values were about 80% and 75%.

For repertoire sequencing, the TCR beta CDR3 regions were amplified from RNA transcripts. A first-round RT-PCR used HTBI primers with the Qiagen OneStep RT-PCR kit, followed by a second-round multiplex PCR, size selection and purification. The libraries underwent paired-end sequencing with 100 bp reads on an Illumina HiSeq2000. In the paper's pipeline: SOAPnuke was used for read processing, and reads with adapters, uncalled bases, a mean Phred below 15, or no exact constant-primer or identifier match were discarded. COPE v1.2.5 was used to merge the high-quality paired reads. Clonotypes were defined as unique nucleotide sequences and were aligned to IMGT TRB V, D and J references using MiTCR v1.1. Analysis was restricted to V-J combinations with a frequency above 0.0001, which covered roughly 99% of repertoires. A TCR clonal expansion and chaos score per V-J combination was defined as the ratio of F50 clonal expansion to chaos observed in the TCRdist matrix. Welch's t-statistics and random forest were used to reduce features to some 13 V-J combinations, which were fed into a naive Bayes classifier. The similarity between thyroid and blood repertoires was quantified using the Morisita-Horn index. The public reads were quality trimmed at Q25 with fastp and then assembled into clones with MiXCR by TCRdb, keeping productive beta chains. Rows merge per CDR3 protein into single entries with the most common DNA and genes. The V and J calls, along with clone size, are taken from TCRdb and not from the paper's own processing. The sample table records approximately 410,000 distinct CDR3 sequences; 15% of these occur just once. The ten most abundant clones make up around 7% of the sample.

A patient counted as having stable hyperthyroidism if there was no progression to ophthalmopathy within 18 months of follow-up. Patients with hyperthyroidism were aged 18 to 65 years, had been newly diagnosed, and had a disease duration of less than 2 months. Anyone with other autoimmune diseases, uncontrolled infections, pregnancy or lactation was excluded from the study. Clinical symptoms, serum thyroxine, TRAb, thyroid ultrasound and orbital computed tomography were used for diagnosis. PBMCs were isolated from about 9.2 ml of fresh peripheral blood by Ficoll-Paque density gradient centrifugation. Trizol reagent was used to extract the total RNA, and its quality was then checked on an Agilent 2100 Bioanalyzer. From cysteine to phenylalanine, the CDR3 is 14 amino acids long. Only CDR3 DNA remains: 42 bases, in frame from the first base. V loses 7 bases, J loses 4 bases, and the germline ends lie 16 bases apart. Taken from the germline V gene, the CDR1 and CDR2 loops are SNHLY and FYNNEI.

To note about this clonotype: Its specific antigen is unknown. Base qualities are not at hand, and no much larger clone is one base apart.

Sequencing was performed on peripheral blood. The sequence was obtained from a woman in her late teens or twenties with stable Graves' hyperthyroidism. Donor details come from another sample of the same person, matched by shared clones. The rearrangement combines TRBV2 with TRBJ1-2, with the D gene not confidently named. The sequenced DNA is TGTGCCAGCAAGCTTCGTCCCACAGTCTATGGCTACACCTTC. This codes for CASKLRPTVYGYTF.